The 28 T cell receptor beta chains in this list originate from one sample, sequenced in a study of blood T cell repertoires in COVID-19. Clones were sequenced by immunoSEQ multiplex PCR, and TCRdb holds only the in-frame ones, with some missing. The profile shows some 360,000 clones, roughly 90% of them singletons. Material for sequencing was peripheral blood. The origin of the receptors is a woman aged 55-69 years with COVID-19, enrolled during active disease.

V usage is TRBV18 and J usage is TRBJ1-5; TRBD1 agrees at 10 bases. The CDR3 totals 16 residues. CDR1 KGHSH and CDR2 LQKENI come from the germline V gene. With 1 base clipped from V and 6 bases from J, the junction kept 6 bases outside the gene matches. CDR3 region: CASSPLGQGGGQPQHF. CDR3 nucleotides: TGTGCCAGCTCACCACTAGGACAGGGGGGAGGTCAGCCCCAGCATTTT.

This clone was found once. The chain joins TRBV19 to TRBJ2-2, with D hard to call. Trimming cost V 3 bases and J 6 bases, with 14 bases left between them. Germline-derived CDR1 and CDR2 are LNHDA and SQIVND (reference sequence). This CDR3 is built from 15 residues. The CDR3 protein is CASSISPTIAGELFF. The CDR3 coding sequence is TGTGCCAGTAGTATTTCCCCGACAATCGCCGGGGAGCTGTTTTTT.

This clone was counted a single time. This chain connects TRBV7-8 to TRBJ2-3; 10 positions match TRBD2. This CDR3 is 16 amino acids long. Germline V gene sequence: CDR1 SGHVS, CDR2 FQNEAQ. J was trimmed by 0 bases and V by 5 bases; bases with no gene match: 5. The CDR3 reads CASSQNSGGSTDTQYF. The DNA for the CDR3 is TGTGCCAGCAGCCAAAATAGCGGGGGGAGCACAGATACGCAGTATTTT.

The J gene is TRBJ2-4, the V gene TRBV3-1 (or the pseudogene TRBV3-2), with no clear D. The CDR3 is 11 amino acids. The ends were cut back, 5 bases at V and 13 bases at J, with 12 bases in the middle. From germline, CDR1 is LGHDT and CDR2 YNNKEL (reference sequence). The CDR3 reads CASSGALLQYF. In nucleotides, the CDR3 is TGTGCCAGCAGCGGAGCCTTGCTCCAGTACTTC.

The chain uses TRBV28 and TRBJ1-1; 7 bases fit TRBD1. The CDR3 covers 14 residues. In germline, CDR1 is MDHEN, CDR2 SYDVKM. V lost 2 bases, J lost 6 bases, and 6 bases stayed unmatched. The CDR3: CASSLRGGRAEAFF. CDR3 sequence (DNA): TGTGCCAGCAGTTTAAGAGGGGGCCGGGCTGAAGCTTTCTTT.

The rearrangement links TRBV10-3 to TRBJ2-7; TRBD2 is a possible D gene (6 bases). Trimming cost V 4 bases and J 6 bases, with 16 bases left between them. Germline loops: CDR1 ENHRY, CDR2 SYGVKD. The CDR3 covers 14 residues. The CDR3 region is CAISGTTSSGEQYF. The CDR3 DNA reads as TGTGCCATCAGTGGGACTACCTCGTCCGGCGAGCAGTACTTC.

V usage is TRBV5-1 and J usage is TRBJ2-1, with TRBD2 matching 9 bases. Germline loops: CDR1 SGHRS, CDR2 YFSETQ. Trimming removed 4 bases from V and 10 bases from J; junction bases left unmatched: 15. This CDR3 has 16 amino acids. The chain's CDR3 is CASSPAAGGGAQEQFF. The DNA of the CDR3 is TGCGCCAGCAGCCCCGCTGCGGGCGGGGGGGCCCAGGAGCAGTTCTTC.

This clone was detected once. The chain links TRBV12-3 or TRBV12-4 to TRBJ2-7; a weak D match, TRBD2 (5 bases). V was trimmed by 6 bases and J by 2 bases, leaving 11 bases between them. This CDR3 region has 13 residues. The CDR3 loop reads CASRTAGTYEQYF. The CDR3 DNA reads as TGTGCCAGCAGGACGGCCGGGACCTACGAGCAGTACTTC.

The chain uses TRBV19 and TRBJ1-5; 8 nucleotides match TRBD1. CDR1 LNHDA and CDR2 SQIVND come from the germline V gene (reference sequence). CDR3 length: 19 amino acids. V lost 7 bases and J lost 1; bases outside the gene matches: 18. The CDR3, as DNA: TGTGCCAGTAATCGGGTGTCAGGGGGCGCCGGGGTGAGCAATCAGCCCCAGCATTTT. This translates into CASNRVSGGAGVSNQPQHF.

The genes are TRBV3-1 (or the pseudogene TRBV3-2) and TRBJ1-1; maybe TRBD1 (5 bases). Per the germline V gene, CDR1 is LGHDT and CDR2 is YNNKEL (reference sequence). There are 14 residues in the CDR3. V was clipped by 8 bases and J by 0 bases, with 13 bases between them. CDR3 protein: CASGGGTVNTEAFF. The DNA for the CDR3 is TGTGCCAGCGGAGGAGGGACGGTGAACACTGAAGCTTTCTTT.

The rearrangement joins TRBV7-8 to TRBJ2-5, with TRBD2 identical over 10 bases. The CDR3 consists of 16 residues. The germline V gene encodes CDR1 SGHVS and CDR2 FQNEAQ. V shed 3 bases, J shed 5 bases, and the junction held 9 bases outside the gene matches. The CDR3, as DNA: TGTGCCAGCAGCTTGGGACTAGCGACTCCTGGGGAGACCCAGTACTTC. Protein product: CASSLGLATPGETQYF. Based on the CDR3 plus reference TRBV7-8 and TRBJ2-5, the full variable domain is GAGVSQSPRYKVAKRGQDVALRCDPISGHVSLFWYQQALGQGPEFLTYFQNEAQLDKSGLPSDRFFAERPEGSVSTLKIQRTQQEDSAVYLCASSLGLATPGETQYFGPGTRLLVL.

The chain recombines TRBV5-6 with TRBJ1-2; 7 bases fit TRBD1. V shed 1 base and J 7 bases; nucleotides not matched to a gene: 13. Germline assignment: CDR1 SGHDT and CDR2 YYEEEE. The CDR3 totals 16 residues. The CDR3 loop is CASSLRLGQGDGGYTF. The CDR3 coding sequence is TGTGCCAGCAGCTTGAGGCTAGGGCAGGGGGATGGTGGCTACACCTTC.

Only a few counts were recorded for this clone. J is TRBJ2-3 and V is TRBV5-4; TRBD2 agrees at 8 bases. The CDR3 is 16 amino acids. With 2 bases clipped from V and 3 bases from J, the junction kept 8 bases outside the gene matches. Germline V gene data show CDR1 as SGHNT and CDR2 as YYREEE (reference sequence). CDR3 DNA: TGTGCCAGCAGCTTCAATCGGGGGGGAAGAACAGATACGCAGTATTTT. Protein sequence: CASSFNRGGRTDTQYF.

This chain connects TRBV19 to TRBJ2-1; D not resolved. The CDR3 sequence is 16 residues long. V lost 4 bases, J lost 2 bases, and 15 bases lay in between. Looked up from germline, CDR1 is LNHDA and CDR2 is SQIVND (reference sequence). In DNA form, the CDR3 reads TGTGCCAGTAGTAGGGCACAGACCAATCCCTACAATGAGCAGTTCTTC. It encodes CASSRAQTNPYNEQFF.

The rearrangement joins TRBV5-5 to TRBJ1-4; TRBD1 matches at 9 bases. CDR3 length: 16 amino acids. Germline CDR1 and CDR2: SGHKS and YYEKEE (reference sequence). The ends lost 4 bases at V and 8 bases at J; junction bases unmatched: 12. The DNA of the CDR3 is TGTGCCAGCAGCGCCGGAACCGGGACAGGGCTCGAAAAACTGTTTTTT. It encodes CASSAGTGTGLEKLFF.

This clone came up once. The chain has TRBV18 and TRBJ1-5, with 7 bases identical to TRBD1. The length of the CDR3 is 17 residues. V was clipped by 3 bases and J by 1 base; unmatched bases: 9. Germline V CDR1 and CDR2: KGHSH, LQKENI. CDR3 sequence reads: CASSPQEGTVSNQPQHF. DNA of the CDR3: TGTGCCAGCTCACCTCAGGAAGGGACAGTCAGCAATCAGCCCCAGCATTTT.

The J gene is TRBJ2-7, the V gene TRBV7-8; D remains ambiguous. Trimming cost V 3 bases and J 0 bases, with 6 bases left between them. The CDR3 is made up of 13 amino acids. Germline assignment: CDR1 SGHVS and CDR2 FQNEAQ. The CDR3 DNA sequence: TGTGCCAGCAGCTTCCAGGACTCCTACGAGCAGTACTTC. Protein sequence: CASSFQDSYEQYF.

V and J are TRBV18 and TRBJ1-1, with 8 bases identical to TRBD1. The trim removed 4 bases at V and 10 bases at J, leaving 8 bases unmatched. Germline CDR1 KGHSH, CDR2 LQKENI. This CDR3 comprises 13 residues. CDR3 region: CASSQDRVRTAFF. In DNA form, the CDR3 reads TGTGCCAGCTCACAGGACAGGGTTCGAACAGCTTTCTTT.

The chain recombines TRBV5-1 with TRBJ1-6; D uncertain. V lost 0 bases to trimming and J lost 6 bases, with 10 bases between them. This CDR3 has 15 residues. In germline, CDR1 is SGHRS, CDR2 YFSETQ. CDR3 sequence reads: CASSLDAGSNSPLHF. The CDR3 DNA sequence: TGCGCCAGCAGCTTGGATGCGGGAAGTAATTCACCCCTCCACTTT.

The V and J genes are TRBV11-2 and TRBJ2-1, with 8 positions matching TRBD1. Trimming cost V 5 bases and J 7 bases; bases outside gene matches: 7. The CDR3 extends over 14 amino acids. The V gene's germline CDR1 is SGHAT and CDR2 FQNNGV. CDR3 residues: CASSVDRGVNEQFF. CDR3 coding DNA: TGTGCCAGCAGCGTCGACAGGGGTGTGAATGAGCAGTTCTTC.

This clone was seen a few times. The rearrangement joins TRBV3-1 (or the pseudogene TRBV3-2) to TRBJ2-2, with TRBD2 identical over 7 bases. Germline values: CDR1 LGHDT, CDR2 YNNKEL (reference sequence). V was clipped by 5 bases and J by 6 bases; unmatched bases: 3. The CDR3 totals 13 residues. The CDR3 nucleotides read TGTGCCAGCAGCGGACGGGAGGCCGGGGAGCTGTTTTTT. Residues: CASSGREAGELFF.

The chain joins TRBV5-1 to TRBJ1-1; D is uncertain. The CDR3 extends over 11 amino acids. Germline V lookup: CDR1 SGHRS, CDR2 YFSETQ. Trimming took off 0 bases at V and 8 bases at J, with 5 bases between the two ends. CDR3 residues: CASSLDFEAFF. In DNA form, the CDR3 reads TGCGCCAGCAGCTTGGACTTCGAAGCTTTCTTT.

The rearrangement links TRBV7-3 to TRBJ2-3, with D hard to call. CDR1 and CDR2 from the germline V gene are SGHTA and FQGTGA. Trimming left V 4 bases short and J 2 bases short, with 7 bases between. The CDR3 runs to 13 residues. This CDR3 is CASSYTITDTQYF. The CDR3 nucleotides read TGTGCCAGCAGCTATACAATCACAGATACGCAGTATTTT.

The CDR3 DNA is TGTGCCAGTAGTCCCGAACCCGGGACAAAAAAAACTTCACCCCTCCACTTT. It codes for CASSPEPGTKKTSPLHF. The chain couples TRBV19 to TRBJ1-6, with D maybe TRBD1 (6 bases). V shed 5 bases and J shed 9 bases, with 23 bases lying between them. Germline V gives CDR1 LNHDA, CDR2 SQIVND (reference sequence). This CDR3 has 17 residues.

Only a few counts were recorded for this clone. This rearrangement joins TRBV9 to TRBJ1-4, with TRBD1 matching 7 bases. The length of the CDR3 is 14 residues. Germline V lookup: CDR1 SGDLS, CDR2 YYNGEE. With V trimmed by 4 bases and J by 7 bases, 7 bases remained unmatched. The CDR3 bases are TGTGCCAGCAGCCCCCGCCAGGGGGGTGAAAAACTGTTTTTT. Translating gives CASSPRQGGEKLFF.

V is TRBV18 and J is TRBJ1-6; TRBD1 aligns across 10 bases. CDR3 size: 13 residues. The V segment lost 6 bases and the J segment 14 bases; nucleotides outside the gene matches: 7. CDR1 and CDR2 (germline): KGHSH, LQKENI. For the CDR3, the DNA is TGTGCCAGCTCTCCGGGACAGGGGAACACCCTCCACTTT. Residues: CASSPGQGNTLHF.

This sequence joins TRBV2 and TRBJ1-5; TRBD1 is a possible D gene (5 bases). CDR1 and CDR2 (germline): SNHLY, FYNNEI. The CDR3 consists of 16 residues. Trimming cost V 6 bases and J 0 bases, with 15 bases left between them. The CDR3 sequence: CASRPGGGHSNQPQHF. The CDR3 DNA reads TGTGCCAGCAGACCGGGGGGGGGTCATAGCAATCAGCCCCAGCATTTT.

CDR3 bases: TGTGCCAGCAGTTTGACTAGCGGATCCTACAATGAGCAGTTCTTC. Translation: CASSLTSGSYNEQFF. This chain joins TRBV6-6 and TRBJ2-1, with 9 bases lining up with TRBD2. The ends lost 4 bases at V and 1 base at J; junction bases unmatched: 2. The germline V gene has CDR1 MNHNY and CDR2 SVGAGI (reference sequence). This CDR3 has 15 amino acids.